This T cell receptor beta chain was captured in a study of blood T cell repertoires in COVID-19. Study context: The United States, Italy and Spain supplied acute and convalescent COVID-19 samples.

Participants were aged roughly 18 to 100 years from more than 20 US areas. Participants reported their clinical history, and cohort assignment relied on those reports. Among Cohort 3 donors, those recovered had two negative PCRs, clearance, or symptom resolution. CDR1 and CDR2 from the germline V gene are SNHLY and FYNNEI. There are 15 residues in the CDR3. The V gene lost 7 bases and the J gene lost 4 bases, with 19 bases spanning the gap. Some clones are missing from TCRdb's copy, which holds only in-frame ones; the method was immunoSEQ multiplex PCR. The sample lists fewer than 350,000 clones, 87% occurring once.

The V and J genes are TRBV2 and TRBJ1-1; tentative D call: TRBD1 (5 bases). The TCR sequence derives from a woman aged 40 to 50 who had recovered from COVID-19. The sequencing input was PBMCs or T cells enriched from blood (not recorded which). The CDR3 reads CASTARGDGPTEAFF. The CDR3 DNA reads TGTGCCAGCACGGCCCGGGGGGACGGACCCACTGAAGCTTTCTTT. Variable domain in full (rest from reference TRBV2 and TRBJ1-1): EPEVTQTPSHQVTQMGQEVILRCVPISNHLYFYWYRQILGQKVEFLVSFYNNEISEKSEIFDDQFSVERPDGSNFTLKIRSTKLEDSAMYFCASTARGDGPTEAFFGQGTRLTVV.